This TCR beta chain was identified in a study of human T cells and chemical hapten exposure. Looking at the study overall: All through the roughly 26-week study, the scalp of each patient received diphenylcyclopropenone doses weekly.

V gave up 5 bases and J gave up 0 bases; unmatched junction bases: 5. The CDR3 is 15 residues long. The germline CDR1 and CDR2 sequences are MNHEY and SMNVEV (reference sequence). Study-wide results and limits: Expanded TCRs produced significantly more large CDR3 similarity clusters than controls did.

As to time point: patch test 1, 2 weeks after DPC sensitization. Stated treatment: therapeutic diphenylcyclopropenone sensitization with weekly scalp DPC. As concerns this clonotype: Its target is not known.

Single cDNA molecules in the library carried unique molecular identifiers attached during preparation. In the original processing: Across samples, TCR counts had a median of about 92,000 and ranged from roughly 23,224 to 690,600. Each CDR3 protein is one row after TCRdb ran MiXCR on the RACE reads. TCRdb assigned the V and J calls; the authors' analysis was not used. The sample includes tens of thousands of distinct CDR3 sequences, approximately 10% seen only once; the top ten take about 2%. V usage is TRBV27 and J usage is TRBJ2-3; 7 bases align to TRBD2. The sequenced sample was whole blood, obtained in connection with sensitization to the hapten diphenylcyclopropenone (DPC). The sequence derives from a middle-aged man with alopecia areata. Some clones in this sample may be carry-over from other donors' samples. For the CDR3, the DNA is TGTGCCAGCAGTCCACCTAGCGGTAGCACAGATACGCAGTATTTT. It yields the protein CASSPPSGSTDTQYF.